The next 17 T cell receptor beta chains were all read from a single sample in a study of blood T cell repertoires in COVID-19. Sequenced by immunoSEQ multiplex PCR; TCRdb stores in-frame clones only, minus some. This sample has around 30,000 clones, with 65% to 90% found just once. Sequenced sample: peripheral blood. These TCRs come from a woman aged 60-75 years with active COVID-19.

The rearrangement uses TRBV2 and TRBJ2-7; TRBD2 matches 10 bases. Trimming removed 7 bases from V and 6 bases from J; junction bases left unmatched: 12. The germline V gene encodes CDR1 SNHLY and CDR2 FYNNEI. This CDR3 is built from 15 residues. Here the CDR3 reads CASNPLAGKLFEQYF. Here the CDR3 DNA reads TGTGCCAGCAACCCACTAGCGGGGAAGCTTTTCGAGCAGTACTTC.

The V call is TRBV6-1, the J call TRBJ2-3; perhaps TRBD2 as D (6 bases). This CDR3 is 16 amino acids long. Deletions cut 4 bases from V and 0 bases from J, with 14 bases between. CDR1 and CDR2 (germline): MNHNS, SASEGT. The CDR3, as DNA: TGTGCCAGCAGTGCATATAGCGGATCTAGCACAGATACGCAGTATTTT. It codes for CASSAYSGSSTDTQYF.

This clone is a singleton in its sample. This chain uses TRBV27 with TRBJ1-5; 8 bases match TRBD1. The CDR3 has 14 residues. The V gene's germline CDR1 is MNHEY and CDR2 SMNVEV (reference sequence). Trimming removed 5 bases from V and 7 bases from J; junction bases left unmatched: 7. The CDR3 loop reads CASSRTGSKQPQHF. The CDR3 region has the DNA TGTGCCAGCAGTAGGACAGGGTCTAAGCAGCCCCAGCATTTT.

The V call is TRBV3-1 (or the pseudogene TRBV3-2), the J call TRBJ2-2; 8 nucleotides align to TRBD2. Germline lookup yields CDR1 LGHDT and CDR2 YNNKEL (reference sequence). V was pared by 8 bases and J by 0 bases, with 14 bases of the junction left unmatched. This CDR3 has 18 residues. This CDR3 reads CASLPGGGGLANTGELFF. CDR3 in DNA: TGTGCCAGCCTCCCGGGGGGGGGCGGTCTCGCGAACACCGGGGAGCTGTTTTTT.

V and J are TRBV9 and TRBJ2-3; unclear D gene. From germline, CDR1 is SGDLS and CDR2 YYNGEE. This CDR3 is 14 amino acids long. Trimming took off 0 bases at V and 2 bases at J, with 7 bases between the two ends. For the CDR3, the DNA is TGTGCCAGCAGCGTAGGTTCAGTCACAGATACGCAGTATTTT. Its translation: CASSVGSVTDTQYF.

The chain uses TRBV12-3 or TRBV12-4 and TRBJ2-1; maybe TRBD1 (5 bases). V gave up 5 bases and J gave up 13 bases, with 12 bases separating them. The CDR3 has 11 amino acids. This CDR3 reads CASSISRGQFF. DNA for the CDR3: TGTGCCAGCAGTATATCTAGGGGCCAGTTCTTC.

The V gene is TRBV21-1, the J gene TRBJ1-6; TRBD1, the D gene given by the table, was not confirmed from the DNA. TRBV21-1 corresponds to a pseudogene. The CDR3 is made up of 20 amino acids. CDR3 DNA sequence: TGTGCCAGCAGACCGGACAGGCACCTCACCATTTTCTCCTATAATTCACCCCTCCACTTT. Protein product: CASRPDRHLTIFSYNSPLHF.

V is TRBV5-1 and J is TRBJ2-1, with D uncertain. The CDR3 extends over 13 amino acids. The germline CDR1 and CDR2 sequences are SGHRS and YFSETQ. V was shortened by 6 bases and J by 6 bases, with 13 bases between the two germline ends. The CDR3 nucleotides are TGCGCCAGCACGCCCTACCCTACCAATGAGCAGTTCTTC. Protein product: CASTPYPTNEQFF.

This sequence joins TRBV9 and TRBJ1-4, with a possible D match to TRBD1 (5 bases). This CDR3 region has 14 residues. V was clipped by 0 bases and J by 6 bases, with 9 bases between them. The V gene's germline CDR1 is SGDLS and CDR2 YYNGEE. The CDR3 loop is CASSVGGTDEKLFF. For the CDR3, the DNA is TGTGCCAGCAGCGTAGGTGGGACTGATGAAAAACTGTTTTTT.

This clone was observed a single time. The chain combines TRBV3-1 (or the pseudogene TRBV3-2) with TRBJ2-7; 8 bases map to TRBD2. This CDR3 has 14 amino acids. The J segment lost 4 bases and the V segment lost 4 bases, leaving 6 bases of the junction unmatched. Germline V gene lookup returns CDR1 LGHDT and CDR2 YNNKEL (reference sequence). The DNA for the CDR3 is TGTGCCAGCAGCCCATCTGCGGGAGGATACGAGCAGTACTTC. This encodes CASSPSAGGYEQYF.

This sequence joins TRBV7-9 and TRBJ2-3, with 9 positions matching TRBD2. From germline, CDR1 is SEHNR and CDR2 FQNEAQ (reference sequence). V was clipped by 1 base and J by 0 bases; unmatched bases: 5. The CDR3 consists of 17 residues. DNA for the CDR3: TGTGCCAGCAGCTTAGATCTAGCGGGGACTAGCACAGATACGCAGTATTTT. Its protein is CASSLDLAGTSTDTQYF. Combining the CDR3 with reference TRBV7-9 and TRBJ2-3 gives the whole variable domain DTGVSQNPRHKITKRGQNVTFRCDPISEHNRLYWYRQTLGQGPEFLTYFQNEAQLEKSRLLSDRFSAERPKGSFSTLEIQRTEQGDSAMYLCASSLDLAGTSTDTQYFGPGTRLTVL.

The V and J genes are TRBV24-1 and TRBJ2-7; a weak D match, TRBD1 (6 bases). The germline V gene has CDR1 KGHDR and CDR2 SFDVKD. Deletions cut 4 bases from V and 9 bases from J, with 15 bases between. CDR3 length: 13 residues. The CDR3 DNA follows: TGTGCCACCAGTGACCCTGGGGTGACAGGGCAGTACTTC. Residues: CATSDPGVTGQYF.

The chain employs TRBV5-4 and TRBJ2-5; 9 nucleotides align to TRBD2. Germline CDR1 SGHNT, CDR2 YYREEE (reference sequence). Unmatched junction bases numbered 6, after V lost 4 bases and J lost 2 bases. This CDR3 has 15 residues. The DNA for the CDR3 is TGTGCCAGCAGCCGAGGGACTAGCCGACAAGAGACCCAGTACTTC. It translates to CASSRGTSRQETQYF.

There are a few counts of this clone. The V gene is TRBV19, the J gene TRBJ2-2; a possible D gene is TRBD1 (5 bases). V gave up 0 bases and J gave up 0 bases, with 17 bases separating them. The CDR3 length is 19 residues. Per the germline V gene, CDR1 is LNHDA and CDR2 is SQIVND (reference sequence). The CDR3 region has the DNA TGTGCCAGTAGTATAGACTCCAGGGTGTGGACCGCGAACACCGGGGAGCTGTTTTTT. Protein product: CASSIDSRVWTANTGELFF. The full variable domain, rest sourced from reference TRBV19 and TRBJ2-2, is DGGITQSPKYLFRKEGQNVTLSCEQNLNHDAMYWYRQDPGQGLRLIYYSQIVNDFQKGDIAEGYSVSREKKESFPLTVTSAQKNPTAFYLCASSIDSRVWTANTGELFFGEGSRLTVL.

In DNA, the CDR3 is TGTGCCAGCAGTTTTCAGGGGGCGGGGACCGGGGAGCTGTTTTTT. Translating it yields CASSFQGAGTGELFF. The chain joins TRBV28 to TRBJ2-2, with 8 positions matching TRBD1. Trimming at V came to 3 bases and at J to 5 bases, leaving 5 bases not matched to a gene. Per germline, CDR1 MDHEN and CDR2 SYDVKM. CDR3 size: 15 residues.

This clone was counted a single time. The V call is TRBV7-9, the J call TRBJ2-5, with D possibly matching TRBD1 (6 bases). V shed 3 bases and J shed 4 bases, with 9 bases lying between them. The CDR3 consists of 13 residues. CDR1 and CDR2 (germline): SEHNR, FQNEAQ (reference sequence). CDR3 nucleotides: TGTGCCAGCAGCTTTATACAGGGAGAGACCCAGTACTTC. Protein: CASSFIQGETQYF.

V and J are TRBV18 and TRBJ2-1; tentatively, D is TRBD1 (6 bases). There are 14 residues in the CDR3. Germline V gene lookup returns CDR1 KGHSH and CDR2 LQKENI. The ends were cut back, 2 bases at V and 5 bases at J, with 10 bases in the middle. CDR3 coding DNA: TGTGCCAGCTCACCATGGACAGCAAACAATGAGCAGTTCTTC. Protein sequence: CASSPWTANNEQFF.